Each of the 18 T cell receptor beta chains below was sequenced from the same sample in a study of Ad26.COV2.S vaccination and SARS-CoV-2 variants. Using immunoSEQ multiplex PCR, the repertoire was profiled, and TCRdb retains in-frame clones only, with some absent. The sample records 300,000 to 400,000 clones, around four fifths being singletons. The treatment is: some 20 received Ad26.COV2.S at low or high dose, single or two shots; five or six received placebo; per-sample allocation not given. Material that was analyzed had been drawn on day 63 after the first vaccine or placebo injection. The material was peripheral blood, obtained in a trial of Ad26.COV2.S vaccine versus placebo. The receptors derive from a person aged 18-65 years who received the Ad26.COV2.S COVID-19 vaccine or a placebo.

This clone was observed a few times. The chain couples TRBV5-1 to TRBJ1-2; D unresolved. The CDR3 length is 15 residues. Germline V gene sequence: CDR1 SGHRS, CDR2 YFSETQ. Trimming removed 0 bases at V and 2 bases at J, with 11 bases between. The CDR3 spells CASSLGSTENYGYTF. The CDR3 DNA follows: TGCGCCAGCAGCTTGGGATCGACGGAGAACTATGGCTACACCTTC.

This clone was picked up one time. The chain has TRBV27 and TRBJ2-3; TRBD2 agrees at 9 bases. The germline V gene encodes CDR1 MNHEY and CDR2 SMNVEV (reference sequence). The CDR3 totals 17 residues. J gave up 2 bases and V 7 bases, and 13 bases lay outside the gene matches. CDR3 nucleotides: TGTGCCAGCAAAATTAGGGGGACTAGCCACACCACAGATACGCAGTATTTT. Translating gives CASKIRGTSHTTDTQYF.

The chain uses TRBV15 and TRBJ2-5, with 10 bases identical to TRBD2. The CDR3 length is 16 residues. Germline-derived CDR1 and CDR2 are LNHNV and YYDKDF (reference sequence). After removal of 0 bases from V and 4 bases from J, the junction contained 5 bases not matched to a gene. Written as DNA, the CDR3 is TGTGCCACCAGCAGAGATTTAGTAGCGGGAGGAGAGACCCAGTACTTC. It is translated as CATSRDLVAGGETQYF.

This sequence joins TRBV29-1 and TRBJ1-1; TRBD1 might be the D (5 bases). V lost 6 bases and J lost 4, with 21 bases in between. CDR3 length: 15 amino acids. Germline-derived CDR1 and CDR2 are SQVTM and ANQGSEA. The CDR3 sequence: CSVVTMGGASTEAFF. The CDR3 region has the DNA TGCAGCGTGGTGACGATGGGGGGTGCCAGCACTGAAGCTTTCTTT.

This clone was seen only a few times. The CDR3 loop is CASSSGGRIYGYTF. For the CDR3, the DNA is TGTGCCAGCAGCTCGGGGGGACGGATCTATGGCTACACCTTC. This chain connects TRBV7-9 to TRBJ1-2; maybe TRBD1 (5 bases). The V and J ends lost 4 bases and 4 bases respectively, with 13 bases between them. CDR1 and CDR2 from the germline V gene are SEHNR and FQNEAQ (reference sequence). This CDR3 has 14 residues.

The table lists this clone with a few counts. CDR3 in amino acids: CASSHSLSGRTQSSYGYTF. CDR3 nucleotides: TGTGCCAGCAGCCACAGCCTATCCGGACGGACTCAAAGTTCCTATGGCTACACCTTC. This chain uses TRBV4-2 with TRBJ1-2, with D unclear. Deletions cut 3 bases from V and 4 bases from J, with 27 bases between. Germline V gene lookup returns CDR1 LGHNA and CDR2 YNFKEQ. This CDR3 has 19 residues.

The chain carries TRBV5-6 and TRBJ2-3; D not certain. The germline V gene has CDR1 SGHDT and CDR2 YYEEEE. The V end was cut by 2 bases, the J end by 5 bases, with 15 bases between. The CDR3 length is 15 residues. The CDR3 DNA reads as TGTGCCAGCAGCTTCTGGGCAGCCTTTTTAGATACGCAGTATTTT. This sequence encodes CASSFWAAFLDTQYF.

The rearrangement uses TRBV5-5 and TRBJ2-5; D uncertain. The CDR3 is made up of 14 amino acids. Germline CDR1 is SGHKS and CDR2 is YYEKEE (reference sequence). V lost 1 base, J lost 1 base, and 8 bases lay in between. The CDR3 protein is CASSLSVLQETQYF. For the CDR3, the DNA is TGTGCCAGCAGCTTGAGTGTTCTCCAAGAGACCCAGTACTTC.

The chain is built from TRBV7-6 and TRBJ1-4, with no clear D. There are 16 residues in the CDR3. The ends were cut back, 5 bases at V and 3 bases at J, with 16 bases in the middle. Looked up from germline, CDR1 is SGHVS and CDR2 is FNYEAQ. The CDR3 DNA is TGTGCCAGCAGCGCCAACATTCGATGGGCTAATGAAAAACTGTTTTTT. Residues: CASSANIRWANEKLFF.

This clone was observed a handful of times. V usage is TRBV14 and J usage is TRBJ2-7; no reliable D call. Trimming pared 5 bases from V and 0 bases from J, leaving 11 bases between. The CDR3 loop spans 14 amino acids. The germline V gene has CDR1 SGHDN and CDR2 FVKESK. The DNA for the CDR3 is TGTGCCAGCAGCAAGGCAGTCAGCTCCTACGAGCAGTACTTC. Translated: CASSKAVSSYEQYF.

The chain links TRBV11-3 to TRBJ2-3; TRBD2 matches at 11 bases. The germline V gene encodes CDR1 SGHNT and CDR2 YENEEA. With 4 bases clipped from V and 3 bases from J, the junction kept 6 bases outside the gene matches. The CDR3 contains 16 residues. The CDR3 loop is CASSSVAGGRTDTQYF. The CDR3 DNA sequence: TGTGCCAGCAGCTCCGTAGCGGGGGGGAGGACAGATACGCAGTATTTT.

V gene TRBV6-2 or TRBV6-3 combines with J gene TRBJ2-2, with a possible D match to TRBD1 (5 bases). The germline gives CDR1 MNHEY, CDR2 SVGEGT. The CDR3 is 18 amino acids. Trimming shortened V by 0 bases and J by 2 bases, and 16 bases separated the two germline ends. CDR3 residues: CASSYSLTGPLNTGELFF. DNA of the CDR3: TGTGCCAGCAGTTACTCCCTAACAGGCCCACTTAACACCGGGGAGCTGTTTTTT.

The genes are TRBV18 and TRBJ2-5, with D possibly TRBD1 on 6 matching bases. V was clipped by 3 bases and J by 5 bases, with 13 bases between them. The CDR3 length is 14 residues. CDR1 and CDR2 from the germline V gene are KGHSH and LQKENI. CDR3 bases: TGTGCCAGCTCACCGAGGACAGTCCCGGAGACCCAGTACTTC. Protein: CASSPRTVPETQYF. Using reference TRBV18 and TRBJ2-5 for the parts outside the CDR3, the full variable domain is NAGVMQNPRHLVRRRGQEARLRCSPMKGHSHVYWYRQLPEEGLKFMVYLQKENIIDESGMPKERFSAEFPKEGPSILRIQQVVRGDSAAYFCASSPRTVPETQYFGPGTRLLVL.

The chain uses TRBV19 and TRBJ2-2; 10 bases align to TRBD2. CDR3 length: 17 amino acids. Losses at the gene ends were 2 bases for V and 0 bases for J; bases not matched to a gene: 3. Germline CDR1 and CDR2: LNHDA and SQIVND (reference sequence). CDR3: CASSIIAGGPNTGELFF. Written as DNA, the CDR3 is TGTGCCAGTAGTATAATAGCGGGGGGACCGAACACCGGGGAGCTGTTTTTT.

The chain combines TRBV19 with TRBJ1-3; no firm D call. In germline, CDR1 is LNHDA, CDR2 SQIVND (reference sequence). The CDR3 spans 13 residues. The V end was cut by 3 bases, the J end by 3 bases, with 6 bases between. The chain's CDR3 is CASSMSRGNTIYF. For the CDR3, the DNA is TGTGCCAGTAGTATGTCGCGTGGAAACACCATATATTTT.

The chain couples TRBV5-1 to TRBJ2-7; D remains ambiguous. CDR3 size: 13 residues. Germline V gene lookup returns CDR1 SGHRS and CDR2 YFSETQ. Trimming pared 4 bases from V and 3 bases from J, leaving 11 bases between. The CDR3 here is CASSPPVVYEQYF. DNA for the CDR3: TGCGCCAGCAGCCCCCCCGTTGTCTACGAGCAGTACTTC.

The chain has TRBV7-2 and TRBJ2-6; a possible D gene is TRBD1 (6 bases). Germline lookup yields CDR1 SGHTA and CDR2 FQGNSA. The V gene lost 5 bases and the J gene lost 4 bases, with 15 bases spanning the gap. The length of the CDR3 is 16 residues. CDR3 protein: CASSATQGTGANVLTF. In nucleotides, the CDR3 is TGTGCCAGCAGCGCGACACAGGGCACCGGGGCCAACGTCCTGACTTTC.

The chain links TRBV5-1 to TRBJ2-2; 11 bases line up with TRBD2. The V segment lost 4 bases and the J segment 3 bases; nucleotides outside the gene matches: 5. Germline V gene sequence: CDR1 SGHRS, CDR2 YFSETQ. The CDR3 totals 16 residues. CDR3 amino acids: CASSHGTSGYTGELFF. The CDR3 DNA sequence: TGCGCCAGCAGCCACGGGACTAGCGGATACACCGGGGAGCTGTTTTTT.